These 20 T cell receptor beta chains were all obtained from the same sample, sequenced in a study of T cells in localized non-small cell lung cancer. Generated by immunoSEQ multiplex PCR, the TCRdb table keeps only in-frame clones and is missing some. This sample yields 60,000 to 85,000 clones, of which 70% to 90% are seen a single time; around a fifth belongs to the top ten. The specimen was peripheral blood, collected before any cancer treatment. These TCRs come from an older male donor with stage III squamous cell lung carcinoma.

The table lists this clone with a few counts. The chain employs TRBV27 and TRBJ1-6; 11 nucleotides align to TRBD1. The length of the CDR3 is 15 residues. Germline-derived CDR1 and CDR2 are MNHEY and SMNVEV (reference sequence). V trimming: 6 bases; J trimming: 8 bases; junction bases outside the gene matches: 6. The CDR3 loop is CASRVPGQGDSPLHF. The CDR3 nucleotides read TGTGCCAGCAGGGTGCCGGGACAGGGGGATTCACCCCTCCACTTT.

The chain employs TRBV18 and TRBJ2-3; 7 nucleotides align to TRBD2. Germline CDR1 reads KGHSH; CDR2 reads LQKENI. Trimming removed 3 bases from V and 0 bases from J; junction bases left unmatched: 9. The CDR3 covers 17 residues. The DNA of the CDR3 is TGTGCCAGCTCACCCAGCTCCGGGGAGGGGAGCACAGATACGCAGTATTTT. This sequence encodes CASSPSSGEGSTDTQYF.

This clone came up a few times. For the CDR3, the DNA is TGTGCCAGCAGCCCCAGACCAGGGACCTACTATGGCTACACCTTC. Translated, it gives CASSPRPGTYYGYTF. The rearrangement joins TRBV5-6 to TRBJ1-2, with D possibly being TRBD1 (5 bases). The CDR3 contains 15 residues. CDR1 and CDR2 (germline): SGHDT, YYEEEE. Deletions cut 4 bases from V and 3 bases from J, with 16 bases between.

The sample holds one count of this clone. The V and J genes are TRBV18 and TRBJ2-3; D gene ambiguous. The CDR3 loop spans 16 amino acids. CDR1 and CDR2 (germline): KGHSH, LQKENI. Trimming shortened V by 3 bases and J by 0 bases, and 13 bases separated the two germline ends. The CDR3 DNA reads as TGTGCCAGCTCACCGGAGTCAGATCCTAGCACAGATACGCAGTATTTT. It specifies CASSPESDPSTDTQYF.

This chain links TRBV11-2 with TRBJ1-6; D is unclear. The CDR3 consists of 13 residues. V was shortened by 5 bases and J by 8 bases, with 10 bases between the two germline ends. Germline-derived CDR1 and CDR2 are SGHAT and FQNNGV. The CDR3 region is CASSAFGDSPLHF. The CDR3 DNA follows: TGTGCCAGCAGCGCCTTCGGGGATTCACCCCTCCACTTT.

The V and J genes are TRBV7-2 and TRBJ1-2; no definite D call. This CDR3 contains 13 residues. The V gene lost 5 bases and the J gene lost 4 bases, with 11 bases spanning the gap. Germline lookup yields CDR1 SGHTA and CDR2 FQGNSA. Here the CDR3 reads CASSPRSLYGYTF. The CDR3 DNA follows: TGTGCCAGCAGCCCGCGGTCCCTCTATGGCTACACCTTC.

In its sample, this clone was seen once. This chain connects TRBV10-3 to TRBJ1-4; the match to TRBD1 covers 7 bases. Germline V gene data show CDR1 as ENHRY and CDR2 as SYGVKD. This CDR3 has 16 amino acids. V was clipped by 4 bases and J by 2 bases; unmatched bases: 7. CDR3 amino acids: CAISAQGQDTNEKLFF. The DNA for the CDR3 is TGTGCCATCAGTGCTCAAGGACAGGACACTAATGAAAAACTGTTTTTT.

The chain couples TRBV30 to TRBJ2-1; 11 nucleotides line up with TRBD2. This CDR3 spans 15 amino acids. Per the germline V gene, CDR1 is GTSNPN and CDR2 is SVGIG (reference sequence). V dropped 0 bases and J dropped 9; count of bases not matched to a gene: 7. The CDR3 spells CAWSVIAGGPAEQFF. DNA for the CDR3: TGTGCCTGGAGTGTGATAGCGGGGGGGCCGGCTGAGCAGTTCTTC.

The chain recombines TRBV6-6 with TRBJ1-2, with 8 bases matching TRBD1. V shed 2 bases and J 8 bases; nucleotides not matched to a gene: 10. Germline values: CDR1 MNHNY, CDR2 SVGAGI (reference sequence). This CDR3 contains 15 residues. This chain's CDR3 is CASSYQWDRPVGYTF. For the CDR3, the DNA is TGTGCCAGCAGTTACCAATGGGACAGGCCGGTGGGCTACACCTTC.

The rearrangement joins TRBV7-3 to TRBJ2-7, with 10 bases aligning to TRBD1. CDR1 SGHTA and CDR2 FQGTGA come from the germline V gene. V shed 6 bases, J shed 3 bases, and the junction held 8 bases outside the gene matches. The CDR3 sequence is 15 residues long. The CDR3 loop is CASRATGTGDYEQYF. CDR3 in DNA: TGTGCCAGCAGAGCAACCGGGACAGGGGACTACGAGCAGTACTTC.

This clone has more than one count but fewer than ten. V and J are TRBV11-2 and TRBJ1-2; D perhaps matches TRBD1 (6 bases). Germline CDR1 reads SGHAT; CDR2 reads FQNNGV. The CDR3 totals 15 residues. V lost 7 bases, J lost 5 bases, and 20 bases lay in between. The CDR3 spells CASNQGGNPIYGYTF. Written as DNA, the CDR3 is TGTGCCAGCAACCAAGGGGGAAACCCAATATATGGCTACACCTTC.

This chain links TRBV2 with TRBJ2-3; D is perhaps TRBD1 (5 bases). This CDR3 has 14 residues. Trimming took off 4 bases at V and 1 base at J, with 9 bases between the two ends. Germline V gene lookup returns CDR1 SNHLY and CDR2 FYNNEI. CDR3 sequence (DNA): TGTGCCAGCAGTGTGGGGCTTGGCACAGATACGCAGTATTTT. The encoded protein is CASSVGLGTDTQYF.

The chain carries TRBV6-5 and TRBJ2-1, with 11 positions matching TRBD2. The V gene end was trimmed by 6 bases and the J gene end by 4 bases; junction bases not matched to a gene: 5. CDR3 length: 15 residues. The germline gives CDR1 MNHEY, CDR2 SVGAGI. The CDR3 region has the DNA TGTGCCAGCAGCCCCGGACTAGCGGGTTACAATGAGCAGTTCTTC. This sequence encodes CASSPGLAGYNEQFF.

The V gene is TRBV28, the J gene TRBJ1-6; D is undetermined. Germline loops: CDR1 MDHEN, CDR2 SYDVKM. V lost 1 base and J 9 bases, leaving 13 bases between the germline ends. The CDR3 is made up of 15 amino acids. The CDR3 nucleotides read TGTGCCAGCAGTTTATTCTGGCAGGAAGGTTCACCCCTCCACTTT. Protein: CASSLFWQEGSPLHF.

The chain couples TRBV19 to TRBJ2-2; 8 nucleotides agree with TRBD1. CDR3 length: 15 amino acids. Germline assignment: CDR1 LNHDA and CDR2 SQIVND (reference sequence). With V trimmed by 5 bases and J by 6 bases, 8 bases remained unmatched. CDR3 sequence reads: CASSARTGQAGELFF. DNA for the CDR3: TGTGCCAGTAGTGCAAGGACAGGGCAGGCCGGGGAGCTGTTTTTT.

The chain carries TRBV5-4 and TRBJ1-1; possibly TRBD1 for D (5 bases). The CDR3 loop spans 14 amino acids. Per germline, CDR1 SGHNT and CDR2 YYREEE (reference sequence). Trimming left V 4 bases short and J 6 bases short, with 16 bases between. The CDR3 spells CASSGFIQGAEAFF. The CDR3 nucleotides read TGTGCCAGCAGCGGATTCATCCAGGGTGCTGAAGCTTTCTTT.

The V gene is TRBV7-9, the J gene TRBJ1-4; D call uncertain. This CDR3 is built from 18 residues. The germline CDR1 and CDR2 sequences are SEHNR and FQNEAQ (reference sequence). Trimming took off 2 bases at V and 0 bases at J, with 16 bases between the two ends. The CDR3 spells CASSLFYDVGATNEKLFF. The DNA for the CDR3 is TGTGCCAGCAGCTTATTCTATGATGTCGGTGCAACTAATGAAAAACTGTTTTTT.

This clone appeared a single time. The rearrangement joins TRBV6-1 to TRBJ2-2, with TRBD1 as a possible D gene (6 bases). Trimming took 2 bases from V and 7 from J, leaving 17 bases between them. Germline CDR1 and CDR2: MNHNS and SASEGT. This CDR3 contains 16 residues. This CDR3 reads CASSELQGWSGGELFF. The CDR3 DNA is TGTGCCAGCAGTGAACTACAGGGTTGGAGTGGCGGGGAGCTGTTTTTT.

The chain uses TRBV5-1 and TRBJ1-1, with no clear D. CDR3 length: 15 amino acids. Trimming removed 3 bases from V and 6 bases from J, with 18 bases in between. Per the germline V gene, CDR1 is SGHRS and CDR2 is YFSETQ. CDR3 coding DNA: TGCGCCAGCAGCTGGGAGGGTGGGGAGACGGCTGAAGCTTTCTTT. It translates to CASSWEGGETAEAFF.

The chain links TRBV6-4 to TRBJ2-5; 10 bases are a match to TRBD1. CDR3 size: 13 residues. Trimming at V came to 8 bases and at J to 4 bases, leaving 4 bases not matched to a gene. The germline CDR1 and CDR2 sequences are MRHNA and SNTAGT. The DNA of the CDR3 is TGTGCCAGCGCACGGACAGGGGGAGAGACCCAGTACTTC. This encodes CASARTGGETQYF.